The rows below give T cell receptor beta chains drawn from one sample of a study of blood T cell repertoires in COVID-19. Libraries were prepared by immunoSEQ multiplex PCR; TCRdb keeps only in-frame clonotypes and omits some of them. The sample lists 250,000 or so clones; more than 75% were seen once. Input material: peripheral blood. Receptors originate from a woman in her fifties or sixties with COVID-19, enrolled during active disease. The CDR3 runs from the conserved cysteine through the conserved F or W. D genes are given only for firm matches. For some rows the clone size is stated as once, few or many, or as a class when expanded; others skip it.

J: TRBJ2-7; size: .; D: TRBD2; V: TRBV27; DNA: TGTGCCAGCAGTTTAGCCGGGGGGGCCCCTTCCGAGCAGTACTTC; CDR3: CASSLAGGAPSEQYF
J: TRBJ2-4; size: once; D: .; V: TRBV18; DNA: TGTGCCAGCTCACCAACCCAGGTCCAAAACATTCAGTACTTC; CDR3: CASSPTQVQNIQYF
J: TRBJ2-7; size: .; D: TRBD1; V: TRBV14; DNA: TGTGCCAGCAGCCACCGGGACAGGGGGGGCGCCGAGCAGTACTTC; CDR3: CASSHRDRGGAEQYF
J: TRBJ2-6; size: .; D: .; V: TRBV7-3; DNA: TGTGCCAGCAGGCCTGCACCGACAGTACTTCGCTCTGGGGCCAACGTCCTGACTTTC; CDR3: CASRPAPTVLRSGANVLTF
J: TRBJ2-1; size: .; D: .; V: TRBV3-1/TRBV3-2; DNA: TGTGCCAGCAGCCAAGTTCTAGCGACAAATGAGCAGTTCTTC; CDR3: CASSQVLATNEQFF
J: TRBJ1-1; size: .; D: TRBD1; V: TRBV2; DNA: TGTGCCAGCAGTTTCCGGACAGGAACGAACACTGAAGCTTTCTTT; CDR3: CASSFRTGTNTEAFF
J: TRBJ2-5; size: .; D: .; V: TRBV3-1/TRBV3-2; DNA: TGTGCCAGCAGCCTCCGGACAGCCCAAGAGACCCAGTACTTC; CDR3: CASSLRTAQETQYF
J: TRBJ2-5; size: .; D: .; V: TRBV24-1; DNA: TGTGCCACCAGTGATTTTACGGGGTACCAAGAGACCCAGTACTTC; CDR3: CATSDFTGYQETQYF
J: TRBJ1-5; size: few; D: .; V: TRBV28; DNA: TGTGCCAGCAGTTCTCTGATGGGGGGGGGTTATCAGCCCCAGCATTTT; CDR3: CASSSLMGGGYQPQHF
J: TRBJ2-7; size: .; D: .; V: TRBV28; DNA: TGTGCCAGCACTGAGCCGCCTTACGAGCAGTACTTC; CDR3: CASTEPPYEQYF
J: TRBJ2-7; size: .; D: .; V: TRBV6-5; DNA: TGTGCCAGCAGCCGAGACAGGCTCCTCTACGAGCAGTACTTC; CDR3: CASSRDRLLYEQYF
J: TRBJ2-5; size: .; D: TRBD2; V: TRBV11-3; DNA: TGTGCCAGCAGCCTGGGACTAGCGGGACGTATGGAGACCCAGTACTTC; CDR3: CASSLGLAGRMETQYF
J: TRBJ2-1; size: .; D: .; V: TRBV12-3/TRBV12-4; DNA: TGTGCCAGTCGGACCCCTCGGGGGAATGAGCAGTTCTTC; CDR3: CASRTPRGNEQFF
J: TRBJ2-7; size: .; D: TRBD2; V: TRBV6-6; DNA: TGTGCCAGCAGTCCGATTGGGGGACTCAGAGCGGGGTGGTCTGGGTACGAGCAGTACTTC; CDR3: CASSPIGGLRAGWSGYEQYF
J: TRBJ2-1; size: .; D: TRBD2; V: TRBV3-1/TRBV3-2; DNA: TGTGCCAGCAGCCAAGGGAGGACTAGCGGGAGGGGGGGCAATGAGCAGTTCTTC; CDR3: CASSQGRTSGRGGNEQFF
J: TRBJ1-6; size: .; D: .; V: TRBV11-2; DNA: TGTGCCAGCAGCTTAGGGTCTAATAATTCACCCCTCCACTTT; CDR3: CASSLGSNNSPLHF
J: TRBJ2-5; size: .; D: TRBD1; V: TRBV19; DNA: TGTGCCAGTAGTATCGGGACAGGAGCCCAAGAGACCCAGTACTTC; CDR3: CASSIGTGAQETQYF
J: TRBJ1-1; size: few; D: .; V: TRBV30; DNA: TGTGCCTGGAGTTGGGAGGAGACTGAAGCTTTCTTT; CDR3: CAWSWEETEAFF
J: TRBJ2-3; size: .; D: TRBD2; V: TRBV20-1; DNA: TGCAGTGCTAGTTGGGGCGGGAGGGCCTTAGATACGCAGTATTTT; CDR3: CSASWGGRALDTQYF
J: TRBJ1-3; size: .; D: .; V: TRBV30; DNA: TGTGCCTGGAGTGTACTCGGAGTCTCTGGAAACACCATATATTTT; CDR3: CAWSVLGVSGNTIYF
J: TRBJ1-3; size: once; D: .; V: TRBV13; DNA: TGTGCCAGCAGCCCCGACAGGTTCACCTCTGGAAACACCATATATTTT; CDR3: CASSPDRFTSGNTIYF
J: TRBJ1-4; size: few; D: .; V: TRBV29-1; DNA: TGCAGCGTGATCCCCAAGGGGCTTAATGAAAAACTGTTTTTT; CDR3: CSVIPKGLNEKLFF
J: TRBJ2-7; size: .; D: .; V: TRBV14; DNA: TGTGCCAGCAGCCAAGACGCCAGGTTCTCCTACGAGCAGTACTTC; CDR3: CASSQDARFSYEQYF